Following are 26 T cell receptor beta chains from one sample sequenced in a study of blood T cells in healthy people across ages. A second PCR of 7 to 11 cycles used a sample-barcoded 5' primer and a J-beta primer mix. TCRdb called the 5' RACE reads again in MiXCR, with one record for every CDR3 protein. Altogether hundreds of thousands of distinct CDR3 sequences are present, just under 25% being singletons, with the ten largest covering 9.4%. The data also belong to a second study, concerning T cells of mothers and their children.

Sequencing was done on a sample of blood. All receptors derive from a boy aged 10-17 years in good health.

This clonotype has just a few counts. The gene calls are TRBV4-2 and TRBJ1-6; D gene uncertain. V dropped 0 bases and J dropped 11 bases, with 14 bases sitting between them. There are 15 residues in the CDR3. Germline CDR1 reads LGHNA; CDR2 reads YNFKEQ. CDR3 protein: CASSQDLSRVAPLHF. The DNA for the CDR3 is TGTGCCAGCAGCCAAGATCTGAGCCGGGTAGCACCCCTCCACTTT.

This rearrangement joins TRBV13 to TRBJ2-3; a weak D match, TRBD2 (7 bases). V lost 5 bases and J 5 bases, leaving 20 bases between the germline ends. This CDR3 region has 16 residues. CDR1 PRHDT and CDR2 FYEKMQ come from the germline V gene (reference sequence). This CDR3 is CASSPRGAGEKDTQYF. The CDR3, as DNA: TGTGCCAGCAGCCCCCGGGGGGCGGGAGAGAAAGATACGCAGTATTTT.

The genes are TRBV5-1 and TRBJ2-5, with D possibly matching TRBD1 (5 bases). Trimming took off 1 base at V and 5 bases at J, with 9 bases between the two ends. The length of the CDR3 is 13 residues. CDR1 is SGHRS, CDR2 YFSETQ, per germline. The CDR3 DNA follows: TGCGCCAGCAGCTTGACCAGGGCGGAGACCCAGTACTTC. The encoded protein is CASSLTRAETQYF.

This chain connects TRBV11-3 to TRBJ1-6, with D unresolved. The CDR3 extends over 12 amino acids. CDR1 is SGHNT and CDR2 is YENEEA in the germline V gene. V lost 0 bases and J 17 bases, leaving 11 bases between the germline ends. The CDR3 reads CASSLEGLPVHF. The DNA of the CDR3 is TGTGCCAGCAGCTTAGAAGGGCTGCCAGTCCACTTT. Together with reference TRBV11-3 and TRBJ1-6, the CDR3 gives the full variable domain: EAGVVQSPRYKIIEKKQPVAFWCNPISGHNTLYWYLQNLGQGPELLIRYENEEAVDDSQLPKDRFSAERLKGVDSTLKIQPAELGDSAVYLCASSLEGLPVHFGNGTRLTVT.

The rearrangement joins TRBV29-1 to TRBJ2-1, with TRBD2 identical over 12 bases. The CDR3 is made up of 14 amino acids. V was pared by 2 bases and J by 10 bases, with 6 bases of the junction left unmatched. Germline CDR1 is SQVTM and CDR2 is ANQGSEA. The CDR3 reads CSVETSGGRAEQFF. The CDR3 coding sequence is TGCAGCGTTGAAACTAGCGGGGGGCGGGCGGAGCAGTTCTTC.

This clonotype was counted only a few times. This rearrangement joins TRBV7-2 to TRBJ2-1; D is perhaps TRBD1 or TRBD2 (5 bases each). Trimming left V 6 bases short and J 0 bases short, with 9 bases between. This CDR3 has 14 residues. Germline V gene sequence: CDR1 SGHTA, CDR2 FQGNSA. CDR3 loop: CASSEGSSYNEQFF. The CDR3 DNA is TGTGCCAGCAGTGAGGGGAGCTCCTACAATGAGCAGTTCTTC.

The chain employs TRBV10-3 and TRBJ1-5, with 8 positions matching TRBD1. The trim removed 6 bases at V and 2 bases at J, leaving 6 bases unmatched. From germline, CDR1 is ENHRY and CDR2 SYGVKD. The CDR3 has 15 amino acids. The CDR3 here is CAISEAGQGNQPQHF. The CDR3 nucleotides are TGTGCCATCAGCGAGGCGGGACAGGGCAATCAGCCCCAGCATTTT.

This clonotype was counted between two and nine times. The chain has TRBV7-9 and TRBJ2-7; 11 positions match TRBD1. The CDR3 consists of 15 residues. CDR1 is SEHNR and CDR2 is FQNEAQ in the germline V gene (reference sequence). The V gene end was trimmed by 4 bases and the J gene end by 7 bases; junction bases not matched to a gene: 9. The CDR3 DNA reads TGTGCCAGCAGCTCAATAGGGACAGGGGGTGTTGAGCAGTACTTC. Translation gives CASSSIGTGGVEQYF.

This clonotype was observed a few times. The chain has TRBV7-8 and TRBJ2-5, with D possibly called TRBD1 or TRBD2 (5 bases each). The J call may not be correct, given that the DNA end is closer to TRBJ2-7. The CDR3 is made up of 13 amino acids. Germline values: CDR1 SGHVS, CDR2 FQNEAQ. For the CDR3, the DNA is TGTGCCAGCAGCTTAGGGGGGATGTACGAGCAGTACTTC. Translation gives CASSLGGMYEQYF.

This clonotype turned up a few times. The chain recombines TRBV20-1 with TRBJ2-7, with 8 nucleotides matching TRBD1. V lost 6 bases to trimming and J lost 2 bases; unmatched junction nucleotides: 6. CDR3 size: 13 residues. From germline, CDR1 is DFQATT and CDR2 SNEGSKA (reference sequence). This CDR3 reads CSARDRIAYEQYF. The CDR3 nucleotides are TGCAGTGCCCGGGACAGGATTGCCTACGAGCAGTACTTC.

The chain carries TRBV6-6 and TRBJ2-7, with D tentatively TRBD2 (5 bases). This CDR3 comprises 15 residues. CDR1 and CDR2 from the germline V gene are MNHNY and SVGAGI (reference sequence). Trimming removed 0 bases at V and 2 bases at J, with 11 bases between. The CDR3 protein is CASSYSIAPAYEQYF. CDR3 in DNA: TGTGCCAGCAGTTACTCGATAGCGCCCGCCTACGAGCAGTACTTC.

The rearrangement uses TRBV7-8 and TRBJ2-5; unclear D gene. There are 14 residues in the CDR3. Germline CDR1 SGHVS, CDR2 FQNEAQ. Trimming cost V 2 bases and J 3 bases, with 10 bases left between them. The CDR3, as DNA: TGTGCCAGCAGCTTAATCCTTCTCGAAGAGACCCAGTACTTC. Translation: CASSLILLEETQYF.

In nucleotides, the CDR3 is TGTGCCAGCAGTGAACGGACGGTGAACACTGAAGCTTTCTTT. Residues: CASSERTVNTEAFF. The chain joins TRBV2 to TRBJ1-1; the D is unclear. The CDR3 is 14 amino acids. Germline CDR1 SNHLY, CDR2 FYNNEI. Trimming removed 2 bases from V and 0 bases from J, with 7 bases in between.

The gene calls are TRBV6-5 and TRBJ2-7; 7 positions match TRBD2. The CDR3 is made up of 16 amino acids. Germline loops: CDR1 MNHEY, CDR2 SVGAGI. The junction had 10 bases not matched to a gene; V was cut back by 2 bases and J by 3 bases. The CDR3 reads CASSYLGLERGYEQYF. Here the CDR3 DNA reads TGTGCCAGCAGTTACCTCGGACTAGAGAGGGGCTACGAGCAGTACTTC.

The V gene is TRBV4-1, the J gene TRBJ1-3, with 9 bases aligning to TRBD1. The V gene end was trimmed by 3 bases and the J gene end by 6 bases; junction bases not matched to a gene: 6. Looked up from germline, CDR1 is MGHRA and CDR2 is YSYEKL. The CDR3 length is 15 residues. The CDR3 DNA reads as TGCGCCAGCAGCCACCCGGGACAGGGATCAAACACCATATATTTT. This gives the protein CASSHPGQGSNTIYF.

This clonotype has just a few counts. This chain uses TRBV7-3 with TRBJ2-3, with TRBD2 matching over 7 bases. The CDR3 runs to 18 residues. CDR1 is SGHTA and CDR2 is FQGTGA in the germline V gene. V gave up 0 bases and J gave up 3 bases; unmatched junction bases: 12. CDR3 amino acids: CASSLTAAAGLLTDTQYF. Here the CDR3 DNA reads TGTGCCAGCAGCTTAACGGCGGCAGCGGGATTGTTAACAGATACGCAGTATTTT.

The chain is built from TRBV4-1 and TRBJ2-7, with a tentative D call TRBD2 (5 bases). The CDR3 length is 14 residues. V lost 1 base and J 6 bases, leaving 13 bases between the germline ends. CDR1 is MGHRA and CDR2 is YSYEKL in the germline V gene. The CDR3 is CASSQGAAGAEQYF. The DNA for the CDR3 is TGCGCCAGCAGCCAAGGGGCTGCGGGCGCCGAGCAGTACTTC.

This clonotype was found a few times. The chain couples TRBV29-1 to TRBJ1-1; D gene uncertain. Germline V lookup: CDR1 SQVTM, CDR2 ANQGSEA. CDR3 length: 11 residues. V shed 4 bases and J shed 4 bases, with 7 bases lying between them. CDR3 region: CSVVPSTEAFF. CDR3 DNA: TGCAGCGTTGTCCCCAGCACTGAAGCTTTCTTT.

CDR3 protein: CAGAVAANTGELFF. CDR3 in DNA: TGCGCCGGAGCCGTGGCAGCAAACACCGGGGAGCTGTTTTTT. The V call is TRBV5-1, the J call TRBJ2-2; no clear D. The V end was cut by 10 bases, the J end by 2 bases, with 15 bases between. This CDR3 has 14 residues. Per the germline V gene, CDR1 is SGHRS and CDR2 is YFSETQ.

This clonotype was seen a few times. The chain joins TRBV6-5 to TRBJ2-4; TRBD1 matches 7 bases. The V gene end was trimmed by 5 bases and the J gene end by 0 bases; junction bases not matched to a gene: 16. The CDR3 runs to 19 residues. From germline, CDR1 is MNHEY and CDR2 SVGAGI. The CDR3 reads CASSHRTGSPIIAKNIQYF. The CDR3 region has the DNA TGTGCCAGCAGTCACCGGACAGGATCCCCCATAATAGCCAAAAACATTCAGTACTTC.

V gene TRBV5-5 combines with J gene TRBJ2-2; D gene ambiguous. V lost 0 bases and J 6 bases, leaving 12 bases between the germline ends. The CDR3 sequence is 15 residues long. Germline-derived CDR1 and CDR2 are SGHKS and YYEKEE (reference sequence). CDR3 DNA sequence: TGTGCCAGCAGCTTGGGTCCCGCTGGGGCCGGGGAGCTGTTTTTT. It yields the protein CASSLGPAGAGELFF.

In this sample, this clonotype turned up a few times. The V gene is TRBV20-1, the J gene TRBJ2-2; D call uncertain. V dropped 2 bases and J dropped 4 bases, with 17 bases sitting between them. CDR1 DFQATT and CDR2 SNEGSKA come from the germline V gene (reference sequence). The CDR3 sequence is 16 residues long. The CDR3 is CSARLVTQGLTGELFF. The CDR3 coding sequence is TGCAGTGCTAGATTAGTGACCCAAGGCCTCACCGGGGAGCTGTTTTTT.

This clonotype was seen a handful of times. The chain has TRBV29-1 and TRBJ2-5, with 8 bases lining up with TRBD2. The CDR3 is 13 amino acids. In germline, CDR1 is SQVTM, CDR2 ANQGSEA. V was pared by 6 bases and J by 9 bases, with 12 bases of the junction left unmatched. The CDR3 here is CSVVLSGGGAQYF. DNA of the CDR3: TGCAGCGTCGTACTGAGCGGGGGTGGGGCCCAGTACTTC.

V gene TRBV5-6 combines with J gene TRBJ1-4, with D tentatively TRBD1 (5 bases). The CDR3 spans 14 residues. The V gene lost 0 bases and the J gene lost 8 bases, with 11 bases spanning the gap. Per germline, CDR1 SGHDT and CDR2 YYEEEE. The CDR3: CASSLVGADEKLFF. As DNA, the CDR3 is TGTGCCAGCAGCTTGGTAGGGGCGGACGAAAAACTGTTTTTT.

The chain joins TRBV4-1 to TRBJ2-7, with 9 bases that match TRBD2. CDR3 size: 15 residues. V lost 1 base, J lost 4 bases, and 5 bases stayed unmatched. CDR1 is MGHRA and CDR2 is YSYEKL in the germline V gene. CDR3: CASSQVAGDGYEQYF. CDR3 coding DNA: TGCGCCAGCAGCCAAGTAGCGGGAGATGGTTACGAGCAGTACTTC.

The V call is TRBV6-1, the J call TRBJ2-1; 11 nucleotides line up with TRBD2. J was trimmed by 0 bases and V by 6 bases; bases with no gene match: 16. CDR1 and CDR2 from the germline V gene are MNHNS and SASEGT. This CDR3 has 20 amino acids. The CDR3 loop reads CASRDRGGLAGGSSYNEQFF. CDR3 sequence (DNA): TGTGCCAGCAGGGACAGGGGAGGGCTAGCGGGAGGTAGCTCCTACAATGAGCAGTTCTTC.